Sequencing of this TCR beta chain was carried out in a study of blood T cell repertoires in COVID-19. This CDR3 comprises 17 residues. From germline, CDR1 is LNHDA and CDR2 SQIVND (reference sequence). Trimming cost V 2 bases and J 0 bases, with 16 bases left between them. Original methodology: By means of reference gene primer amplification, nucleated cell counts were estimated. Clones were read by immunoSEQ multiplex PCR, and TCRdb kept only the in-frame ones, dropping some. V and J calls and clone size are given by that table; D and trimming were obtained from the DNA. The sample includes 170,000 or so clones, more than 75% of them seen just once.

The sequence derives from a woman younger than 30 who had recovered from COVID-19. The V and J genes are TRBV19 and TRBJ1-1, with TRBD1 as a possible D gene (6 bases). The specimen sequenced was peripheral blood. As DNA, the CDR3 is TGTGCCAGTAGTATATCCCGGCCAGGGGTAATGAACACTGAAGCTTTCTTT. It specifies CASSISRPGVMNTEAFF.